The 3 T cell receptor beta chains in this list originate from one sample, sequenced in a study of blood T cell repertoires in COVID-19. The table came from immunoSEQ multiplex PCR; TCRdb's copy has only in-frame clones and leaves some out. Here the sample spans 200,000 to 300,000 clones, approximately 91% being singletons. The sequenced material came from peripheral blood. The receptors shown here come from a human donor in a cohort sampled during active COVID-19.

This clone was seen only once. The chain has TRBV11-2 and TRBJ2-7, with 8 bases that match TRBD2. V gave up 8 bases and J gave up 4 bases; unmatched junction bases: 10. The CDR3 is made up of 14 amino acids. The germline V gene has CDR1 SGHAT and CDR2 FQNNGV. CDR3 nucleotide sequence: TGTGCCAGCCGGGGGGGCCGGGGCTATTACGAGCAGTACTTC. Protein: CASRGGRGYYEQYF. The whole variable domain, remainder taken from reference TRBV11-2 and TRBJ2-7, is EAGVAQSPRYKIIEKRQSVAFWCNPISGHATLYWYQQILGQGPKLLIQFQNNGVVDDSQLPKDRFSAERLKGVDSTLKIQPAKLEDSAVYLCASRGGRGYYEQYFGPGTRLTVT.

The CDR3 loop is CASSQGGLANNEQYF. The CDR3 DNA follows: TGTGCCAGCAGCCAAGGTGGGCTAGCGAACAACGAGCAGTACTTC. The chain couples TRBV3-1 (or the pseudogene TRBV3-2) to TRBJ2-7, with TRBD2 as a possible D gene (6 bases). CDR3 length equals 15 residues. Germline CDR1 LGHDT, CDR2 YNNKEL (reference sequence). With 1 base removed from V and 5 bases from J, the gap between germline ends came to 15 bases.

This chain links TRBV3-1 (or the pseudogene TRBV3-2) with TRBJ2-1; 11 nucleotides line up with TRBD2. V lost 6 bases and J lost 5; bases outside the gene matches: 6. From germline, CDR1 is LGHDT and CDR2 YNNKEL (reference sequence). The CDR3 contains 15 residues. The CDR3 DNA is TGTGCCAGCAGGGCAACTAGCGGGGGACACAATGAGCAGTTCTTC. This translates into CASRATSGGHNEQFF.